This T cell receptor beta chain comes out of a study of response to subunit inactivated influenza vaccine. This clonotype was counted between two and nine times. From the RT-PCR reads, TCRdb called clonotypes with MiXCR, one entry per CDR3 protein. The repertoire holds about 540,000 distinct CDR3 sequences, with under 30% as singletons. These data were likewise used in another study, on T cells expressing NK-cell markers. This second study notes: Synthesis of TCR beta cDNA relied on 5'RACE template switching carrying UMIs.

The sequencing here drew on CD4+ T cells sorted from PBMCs, taken 11 to 12 days after vaccination. The TCR originated in a man aged 45 to 65 who received an inactivated influenza vaccine.

The CDR3 DNA is TGTGCCAGCAGAAAAACAGGGTCCACTGAAGCTTTCTTT. Translation gives CASRKTGSTEAFF. The V gene is TRBV6-2 or TRBV6-3, the J gene TRBJ1-1; possibly TRBD1 for D (6 bases). The CDR3 is 13 amino acids. The V and J ends lost 6 bases and 4 bases respectively, with 12 bases between them. Germline CDR1 and CDR2: MNHEY and SVGEGT.